The clone carrying this TCR beta chain occurred a few times. As yet, its antigen is unknown. Trimming shortened V by 9 bases and J by 0 bases, and 15 bases separated the two germline ends. Germline V CDR1 and CDR2: MNHEY, SMNVEV (reference sequence). The CDR3 is made up of 14 amino acids. This sample stems from a study of blood T cells in healthy people across ages. At the level of the study: For every two T cells, template switching captured about one barcoded beta molecule.

Researchers report isolating at least 6 million PBMCs per sample. Alongside a J-beta primer mix, a sample-barcoded 5' primer served in a second PCR lasting about 7 to 11 cycles. TCRdb re-called the 5' RACE reads with MiXCR, one entry per CDR3 protein. Among about 780,000 distinct CDR3 sequences listed, about half were seen once. Study results and limitations: Unknown CMV status may confound age-related changes in expanded clones. Per-million-T-cell TCR beta diversity fell roughly linearly with age.

Sample: blood. The J gene is TRBJ2-7, the V gene TRBV27; either TRBD1 or TRBD2 may supply D (5 bases each). This TCR was recovered from a man of 80 years or more in good health. CDR3 nucleotides: TGTGCCAGAGGCACCCGGGACCTCTCCTACGAGCAGTACTTC. Translated, it gives CARGTRDLSYEQYF.